The 21 T cell receptor beta chains presented below share a single source sample, sequenced in a study of CD8 T cells in ankylosing spondylitis. TCRdb itself ran the 5' RACE reads through MiXCR, one entry per CDR3 protein. This sample yields just under 350,000 distinct CDR3 sequences, of which approximately 15% are seen a single time; 0.85% to 1.4% belongs to the top ten. What was sequenced was blood, either unsorted or a sorted T cell fraction (not recorded which). Every receptor here comes from a male donor with ankylosing spondylitis or in good health (not recorded which).

This clonotype appeared many times. The chain is built from TRBV20-1 and TRBJ2-2, with 8 bases aligning to TRBD2. With 5 bases clipped from V and 7 bases from J, the junction kept 12 bases outside the gene matches. The CDR3 loop spans 15 amino acids. Germline CDR1 and CDR2: DFQATT and SNEGSKA (reference sequence). CDR3 in DNA: TGCAGTGCTCAATCGGGACTAGAGTTGAACGGGGAGCTGTTTTTT. This sequence encodes CSAQSGLELNGELFF.

In this sample, this clonotype turned up a few times. The chain carries TRBV6-6 and TRBJ2-7, with D perhaps TRBD2 (6 bases). V was cut by 6 bases and J by 3 bases, with 12 bases left in between. From germline, CDR1 is MNHNY and CDR2 SVGAGI (reference sequence). The length of the CDR3 is 13 residues. The CDR3 here is CASRSPGGYEQYF. CDR3 DNA: TGTGCCAGCAGGTCCCCCGGGGGCTACGAGCAGTACTTC.

The chain combines TRBV12-3 or TRBV12-4 with TRBJ1-4; D gene ambiguous. V was shortened by 1 base and J by 3 bases, with 6 bases between the two germline ends. There are 14 residues in the CDR3. CDR3 residues: CASSLGLPNEKLFF. The CDR3 nucleotides read TGTGCCAGCAGTTTAGGTCTACCTAATGAAAAACTGTTTTTT.

The chain employs TRBV12-3 or TRBV12-4 and TRBJ2-7, with 12 bases identical to TRBD1. There are 15 residues in the CDR3. Trimming cost V 6 bases and J 7 bases; bases outside gene matches: 10. For the CDR3, the DNA is TGTGCCAGCAGCATTCCGGGACAGGGGGCGGGTGAGCAGTACTTC. Translation gives CASSIPGQGAGEQYF.

V and J are TRBV10-3 and TRBJ1-5, with a possible D match to TRBD1 (5 bases). Germline V gene sequence: CDR1 ENHRY, CDR2 SYGVKD. Trimming pared 10 bases from V and 0 bases from J, leaving 19 bases between. The CDR3 has 16 residues. CDR3 coding DNA: TGTGCCACCAGCGGGGCCGATTCATATAGCAATCAGCCCCAGCATTTT. Protein product: CATSGADSYSNQPQHF.

The chain uses TRBV11-2 and TRBJ2-1; TRBD2 aligns across 7 bases. V shed 7 bases, J shed 2 bases, and the junction held 11 bases outside the gene matches. Germline CDR1 reads SGHAT; CDR2 reads FQNNGV. CDR3 length equals 16 residues. Here the CDR3 DNA reads TGTGCCAGCACCTTTGGGATCGGGGGGACCTACAATGAGCAGTTCTTC. Its protein product is CASTFGIGGTYNEQFF.

The sample holds many counts of this clonotype. The chain uses TRBV10-3 and TRBJ2-3; 10 bases are shared with TRBD2. The CDR3 loop spans 16 amino acids. The J segment lost 5 bases and the V segment lost 5 bases, leaving 10 bases of the junction unmatched. Germline CDR1 reads ENHRY; CDR2 reads SYGVKD. The CDR3 sequence: CAISRSSGREEDTQYF. The CDR3 region has the DNA TGTGCCATCAGTCGATCAAGCGGGAGGGAGGAAGATACGCAGTATTTT.

This clonotype was picked up many times. The chain uses TRBV6-5 and TRBJ1-5; D is unclear. This CDR3 spans 15 amino acids. V was trimmed by 0 bases and J by 3 bases, leaving 9 bases between them. The germline gives CDR1 MNHEY, CDR2 SVGAGI. Here the CDR3 reads CASSYSKVNNQPQHF. The CDR3 region has the DNA TGTGCCAGCAGTTACTCGAAAGTAAACAATCAGCCCCAGCATTTT.

This clonotype was seen only a few times. The chain carries TRBV9 and TRBJ2-7; 8 bases align to TRBD2. CDR1 and CDR2 (germline): SGDLS, YYNGEE. CDR3 size: 13 residues. V was clipped by 3 bases and J by 5 bases; unmatched bases: 4. As DNA, the CDR3 is TGTGCCAGCAGCGCCGGACTAGCCCACGAGCAGTACTTC. Its protein product is CASSAGLAHEQYF. Using reference TRBV9 and TRBJ2-7 for the parts outside the CDR3, the full variable domain is DSGVTQTPKHLITATGQRVTLRCSPRSGDLSVYWYQQSLDQGLQFLIQYYNGEERAKGNILERFSAQQFPDLHSELNLSSLELGDSALYFCASSAGLAHEQYFGPGTRLTVT.

The chain links TRBV29-1 to TRBJ1-1, with no clear D. V lost 1 base, J lost 1 base, and 10 bases lay in between. The germline gives CDR1 SQVTM, CDR2 ANQGSEA. This CDR3 comprises 14 residues. The CDR3 reads CSVEGDRGNTEAFF. The CDR3 DNA sequence: TGCAGCGTTGAAGGGGATAGAGGGAACACTGAAGCTTTCTTT. Variable domain in full (rest from reference TRBV29-1 and TRBJ1-1): SAVISQKPSRDICQRGTSLTIQCQVDSQVTMMFWYRQQPGQSLTLIATANQGSEATYESGFVIDKFPISRPNLTFSTLTVSNMSPEDSSIYLCSVEGDRGNTEAFFGQGTRLTVV.

This clonotype occurred many times. V and J are TRBV5-1 and TRBJ2-1; 9 bases are shared with TRBD2. The junction had 4 bases not matched to a gene; V was cut back by 4 bases and J by 5 bases. The germline V gene has CDR1 SGHRS and CDR2 YFSETQ. This CDR3 spans 14 amino acids. The CDR3 DNA reads TGCGCCAGCAGCCCCGGGACTAGCAACAATGAGCAGTTCTTC. Protein: CASSPGTSNNEQFF. Based on the CDR3 plus reference TRBV5-1 and TRBJ2-1, the full variable domain is KAGVTQTPRYLIKTRGQQVTLSCSPISGHRSVSWYQQTPGQGLQFLFEYFSETQRNKGNFPGRFSGRQFSNSRSEMNVSTLELGDSALYLCASSPGTSNNEQFFGPGTRLTVL.

In this sample, this clonotype turned up a few times. One junction end does not reproduce the germline sequence, and a read error may be involved. The rearrangement links TRBV5-1 to TRBJ1-1; a possible D gene is TRBD1 (6 bases). The CDR3 is 14 amino acids. CDR1 is SGHRS and CDR2 is YFSETQ in the germline V gene. The CDR3 here is CASTLTGFNTEAFF. The CDR3 DNA follows: TGCGCCAGCACCTTGACAGGCTTCAACACTGAAGCTTTCTTT.

The chain recombines TRBV14 with TRBJ2-3, with a weak D call TRBD2 (5 bases). The CDR3 is made up of 14 amino acids. Looked up from germline, CDR1 is SGHDN and CDR2 is FVKESK. The germline V and J ends were trimmed by 3 bases and 8 bases, with 15 bases remaining between them. As DNA, the CDR3 is TGTGCCAGCAGCCATAGTGGACTCAGAATTACGCAGTATTTT. Protein: CASSHSGLRITQYF.

The chain links TRBV18 to TRBJ2-3; D may be TRBD2 (6 bases). The CDR3 has 17 residues. Germline CDR1 and CDR2: KGHSH and LQKENI. With 3 bases removed from V and 0 bases from J, the gap between germline ends came to 16 bases. This CDR3 is CASSPAEGIISTDTQYF. For the CDR3, the DNA is TGTGCCAGCTCACCTGCGGAGGGTATTATTAGCACAGATACGCAGTATTTT.

This clonotype was counted only a few times. The V call is TRBV7-9, the J call TRBJ2-5; D ambiguous. This CDR3 is 14 amino acids long. Germline V gives CDR1 SEHNR, CDR2 FQNEAQ (reference sequence). V was clipped by 4 bases and J by 0 bases, with 9 bases between them. Here the CDR3 DNA reads TGTGCCAGCAGCTCCAGGTACCACCAAGAGACCCAGTACTTC. Translated, it gives CASSSRYHQETQYF.

The chain employs TRBV5-1 and TRBJ1-1, with a possible D match to TRBD1 (6 bases). CDR1 is SGHRS, CDR2 YFSETQ, per germline. The CDR3 sequence is 14 residues long. The V end lost 5 bases, the J end lost 3 bases, and 14 bases lay between the germline ends. The CDR3 protein is CASSREGDDTEAFF. CDR3 bases: TGCGCCAGCAGTCGAGAGGGGGATGACACTGAAGCTTTCTTT.

The chain is built from TRBV27 and TRBJ2-3; 8 bases map to TRBD2. The junction had 6 bases not matched to a gene; V was cut back by 6 bases and J by 1 base. CDR3 length equals 15 residues. Germline V CDR1 and CDR2: MNHEY, SMNVEV (reference sequence). CDR3 nucleotides: TGTGCCAGCAGCCGACTAGCGACCGGCACAGATACGCAGTATTTT. Amino acid sequence: CASSRLATGTDTQYF.

In this sample, this clonotype turned up a few times. V gene TRBV12-3 or TRBV12-4 combines with J gene TRBJ1-1; D might be TRBD1 (6 bases). This CDR3 has 15 residues. The V and J ends lost 6 bases and 1 base respectively, with 15 bases between them. CDR3 amino acids: CASRRGQGGNTEAFF. CDR3 nucleotides: TGTGCCAGCAGACGGGGGCAGGGAGGGAACACTGAAGCTTTCTTT.

The chain joins TRBV5-1 to TRBJ1-4; the match to TRBD1 covers 7 bases. V shed 3 bases, J shed 6 bases, and the junction held 8 bases outside the gene matches. CDR1 is SGHRS, CDR2 YFSETQ, per germline. The CDR3 is 15 residues long. The CDR3 DNA sequence: TGCGCCAGCAGCTCTTCCCATGGGACAGATGAAAAACTGTTTTTT. It encodes CASSSSHGTDEKLFF.

This clonotype was counted only a few times. V gene TRBV28 combines with J gene TRBJ1-2; D is undetermined. This CDR3 region has 12 residues. The V end lost 8 bases, the J end lost 3 bases, and 10 bases lay between the germline ends. In germline, CDR1 is MDHEN, CDR2 SYDVKM. This CDR3 is CASGDADYGYTF. The CDR3 DNA reads as TGTGCCAGCGGGGATGCGGACTATGGCTACACCTTC.

This clonotype occurred a few times. The chain couples TRBV5-1 to TRBJ2-3, with 10 positions matching TRBD1. The junction had 6 bases not matched to a gene; V was cut back by 0 bases and J by 14 bases. The germline V gene has CDR1 SGHRS and CDR2 YFSETQ. This CDR3 comprises 13 residues. The CDR3 spells CASSLDPTGGLYF. For the CDR3, the DNA is TGCGCCAGCAGCTTGGACCCGACAGGGGGCCTGTATTTT.